A selection of T cell receptor beta chains follows, all from one sample in a study of blood T cell repertoires in COVID-19. Produced via immunoSEQ multiplex PCR; TCRdb's table is partial and in-frame only. The sample shows about 190,000 clones, about 88% of them seen only once. The sequenced sample was PBMCs or T cells enriched from blood (not recorded which). The receptors stem from a woman in her thirties or forties in a cohort exposed to, infected with or recovered from COVID-19 (not recorded which). The CDR3 runs from the conserved cysteine through the conserved F or W. The D gene is left open where the match is weak. The size field is filled for only some rows; it gives once, few, many or a size class.

>TRBJ1-2|TRBV6-6|TRBD1|NA
CASRFGTDGYTF
TGTGCCAGCAGGTTCGGGACAGATGGCTACACCTTC
>TRBJ2-3|TRBV7-9|NA|few
CASSLGSGGLSTDTQYF
TGTGCCAGCAGCTTGGGATCGGGGGGCCTTAGCACAGATACGCAGTATTTT
>TRBJ2-1|TRBV4-2|TRBD1|NA
CASSQRVDRVSYNEQFF
TGTGCCAGCAGCCAACGCGTTGACAGGGTCTCCTACAATGAGCAGTTCTTC
>TRBJ2-7|TRBV7-9|NA|NA
CASSPGNEQYF
TGTGCCAGCAGCCCGGGGAACGAGCAGTACTTC
>TRBJ1-1|TRBV30|NA|NA
CAWSVGRVNTEAFF
TGTGCCTGGAGTGTAGGCAGGGTCAACACTGAAGCTTTCTTT
>TRBJ1-1|TRBV4-1|NA|NA
CASSQGQLNTEAFF
TGCGCCAGCAGCCAAGGACAGTTGAACACTGAAGCTTTCTTT
>TRBJ1-2|TRBV6-5|TRBD1|NA
CASSLPGGNGYTF
TGTGCCAGCAGTCTTCCAGGGGGAAATGGCTACACCTTC
>TRBJ1-1|TRBV2|TRBD1|NA
CASSGGTGGGEAFF
TGTGCCAGCAGTGGGGGGACAGGGGGCGGTGAAGCTTTCTTT
>TRBJ1-1|TRBV5-1|NA|NA
CASSLEGRDSHTEAFF
TGCGCCAGCAGCTTGGAGGGCAGGGATTCCCACACTGAAGCTTTCTTT
>TRBJ1-5|TRBV12-3/TRBV12-4|NA|NA
CASSPTENQPQHF
TGTGCCAGCAGTCCGACAGAAAATCAGCCCCAGCATTTT
>TRBJ2-1|TRBV9|TRBD2|NA
CASSGGRRGYNEQFF
TGTGCCAGCAGCGGCGGGAGACGGGGCTACAATGAGCAGTTCTTC
>TRBJ1-4|TRBV10-3|NA|NA
CAISEGQGMSEKLFF
TGTGCCATCAGTGAGGGCCAGGGGATGAGTGAAAAACTGTTTTTT
>TRBJ1-5|TRBV19|TRBD1|NA
CASRPGTGYLQPQHF
TGTGCCAGTAGGCCCGGGACAGGATATCTTCAGCCCCAGCATTTT
>TRBJ1-1|TRBV14|NA|NA
CASSQESSRVTF
TGTGCCAGCAGCCAAGAGAGTAGTCGGGTTACCTTT
>TRBJ2-1|TRBV27|NA|NA
CASSLRGSYNEQFF
TGTGCCAGCAGTTTAAGGGGCTCCTACAATGAGCAGTTCTTC
>TRBJ2-3|TRBV5-6|NA|NA
CASSSYLQGRSTDTQYF
TGTGCCAGCAGCTCCTACCTACAGGGTAGAAGCACAGATACGCAGTATTTT
>TRBJ2-7|TRBV4-1|NA|NA
CASSQETGTYEQYF
TGCGCCAGCAGCCAAGAAACAGGGACCTACGAGCAGTACTTC
>TRBJ2-1|TRBV9|NA|NA
CASSDSGSYNEQFF
TGTGCCAGCAGCGATAGCGGATCCTACAATGAGCAGTTCTTC
>TRBJ1-5|TRBV30|NA|once
CAWSWGSGNQPQHF
TGTGCCTGGAGTTGGGGCTCTGGCAATCAGCCCCAGCATTTT
>TRBJ1-2|TRBV25-1|TRBD1|NA
CASSPGTGLIYGYTF
TGTGCCAGCAGCCCCGGGACAGGCCTAATCTATGGCTACACCTTC
>TRBJ2-7|TRBV25-1|NA|NA
CASSLSGAGEQYF
TGTGCCAGCAGCCTATCTGGGGCTGGCGAGCAGTACTTC
>TRBJ1-1|TRBV4-2|NA|NA
CASSHRQMNTEAFF
TGTGCCAGCAGCCACCGACAGATGAACACTGAAGCTTTCTTT
>TRBJ1-4|TRBV7-9|NA|once
CASRGQGNEKLFF
TGTGCCAGCAGGGGGCAAGGCAATGAAAAACTGTTTTTT
>TRBJ2-7|TRBV6-5|TRBD1|NA
CASSFQGARSYEQYF
TGTGCCAGCAGCTTCCAGGGGGCTCGGTCCTACGAGCAGTACTTC
>TRBJ1-5|TRBV28|TRBD1|NA
CASHQSPRGRLNNQPQHF
TGTGCCAGCCACCAAAGCCCCAGGGGGCGTTTAAACAATCAGCCCCAGCATTTT
>TRBJ2-3|TRBV4-3|TRBD2|NA
CASSEFLAGGSGRTDTQYF
TGCGCCAGCAGCGAATTCCTAGCGGGAGGGTCCGGGCGCACAGATACGCAGTATTTT
>TRBJ1-5|TRBV18|TRBD1|NA
CASSPQGVGQPQHF
TGTGCCAGCTCACCTCAGGGGGTAGGTCAGCCCCAGCATTTT
>TRBJ2-7|TRBV28|TRBD1|NA
CASSPTGENYEQYF
TGTGCCAGCAGTCCGACAGGGGAGAACTACGAGCAGTACTTC
>TRBJ1-1|TRBV5-5|TRBD1|NA
CASSPAGQMNTEAFF
TGTGCCAGCAGCCCCGCGGGACAGATGAACACTGAAGCTTTCTTT
>TRBJ1-1|TRBV5-1|NA|NA
CASSFRGHQNTEAFF
TGCGCCAGCAGCTTCAGGGGACATCAGAACACTGAAGCTTTCTTT
>TRBJ2-3|TRBV21-1|NA|NA
CASSKVPIHTDTQYF
TGTGCCAGCAGCAAAGTGCCCATACACACAGATACGCAGTATTTT
>TRBJ2-7|TRBV5-4|TRBD1|NA
CASSLDRGSSYEQYF
TGTGCCAGCAGCTTGGACAGGGGCAGTTCCTACGAGCAGTACTTC
>TRBJ2-3|TRBV19|NA|NA
CASSVTGPGDTQYF
TGTGCCAGTAGTGTGACCGGTCCGGGAGATACGCAGTATTTT
>TRBJ1-1|TRBV27|NA|NA
CASSLFRGGTEAFF
TGTGCCAGCAGTTTATTCCGGGGTGGCACTGAAGCTTTCTTT
>TRBJ1-1|TRBV30|NA|NA
CAWGALNTEAFF
TGTGCCTGGGGGGCATTGAACACTGAAGCTTTCTTT
>TRBJ2-1|TRBV6-5|TRBD2|NA
CASSYRGGYNEQFF
TGTGCCAGCAGTTACCGGGGGGGGTACAATGAGCAGTTCTTC
>TRBJ2-2|TRBV5-1|NA|few
CASSPGLSRAGELFF
TGCGCCAGCAGCCCGGGACTGAGCCGAGCCGGGGAGCTGTTTTTT
>TRBJ2-7|TRBV10-3|TRBD2|few
CAMASGSSYEQYF
TGTGCCATGGCGAGCGGGAGCTCCTACGAGCAGTACTTC
>TRBJ1-1|TRBV5-6|NA|NA
CASSFARENTEAFF
TGTGCCAGCAGCTTCGCCAGGGAGAACACTGAAGCTTTCTTT